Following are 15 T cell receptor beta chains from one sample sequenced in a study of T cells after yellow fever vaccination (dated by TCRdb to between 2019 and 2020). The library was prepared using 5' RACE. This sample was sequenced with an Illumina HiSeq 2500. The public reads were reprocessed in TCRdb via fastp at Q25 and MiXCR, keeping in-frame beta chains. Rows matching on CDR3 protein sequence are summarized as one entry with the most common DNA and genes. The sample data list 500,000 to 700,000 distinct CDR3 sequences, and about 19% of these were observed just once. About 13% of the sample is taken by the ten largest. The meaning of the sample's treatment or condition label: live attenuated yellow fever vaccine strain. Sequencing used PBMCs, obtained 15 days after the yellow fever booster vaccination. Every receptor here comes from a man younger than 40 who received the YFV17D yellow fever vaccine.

The CDR3 DNA sequence: TGTGCCAGCAGCCGAGACAGGGAGGTATTCTACACTGAAGCTTTCTTT. Translation gives CASSRDREVFYTEAFF. The rearrangement uses TRBV5-6 and TRBJ1-1; 7 bases map to TRBD1. Trimming at V came to 4 bases and at J to 3 bases, leaving 12 bases not matched to a gene. The CDR3 loop spans 16 amino acids. Germline V CDR1 and CDR2: SGHDT, YYEEEE.

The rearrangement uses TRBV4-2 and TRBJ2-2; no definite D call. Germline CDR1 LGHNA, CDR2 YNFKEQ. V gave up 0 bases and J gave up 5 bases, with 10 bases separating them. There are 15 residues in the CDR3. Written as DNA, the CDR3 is TGTGCCAGCAGCCAAGAGAATAGTCAGACCGGGGAGCTGTTTTTT. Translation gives CASSQENSQTGELFF.

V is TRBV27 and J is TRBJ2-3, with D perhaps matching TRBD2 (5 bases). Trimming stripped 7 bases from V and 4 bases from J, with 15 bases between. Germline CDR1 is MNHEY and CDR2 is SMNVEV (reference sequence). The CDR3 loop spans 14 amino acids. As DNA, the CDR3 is TGTGCCAGCAACAGAGGGCGAGCCGCAGATACGCAGTATTTT. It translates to CASNRGRAADTQYF.

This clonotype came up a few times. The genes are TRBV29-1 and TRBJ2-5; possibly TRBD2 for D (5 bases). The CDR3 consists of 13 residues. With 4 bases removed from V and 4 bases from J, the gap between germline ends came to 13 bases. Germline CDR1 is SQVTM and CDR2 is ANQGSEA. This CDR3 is CSVVEGPLETQYF. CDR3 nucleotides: TGCAGCGTTGTTGAGGGCCCGTTAGAGACCCAGTACTTC.

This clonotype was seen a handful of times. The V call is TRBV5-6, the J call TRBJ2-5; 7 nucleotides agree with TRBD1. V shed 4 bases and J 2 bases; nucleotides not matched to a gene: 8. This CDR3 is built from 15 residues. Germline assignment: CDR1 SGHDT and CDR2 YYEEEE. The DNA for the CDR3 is TGTGCCAGCAGCCATAGACAGGGCGGGCAAGAGACCCAGTACTTC. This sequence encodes CASSHRQGGQETQYF.

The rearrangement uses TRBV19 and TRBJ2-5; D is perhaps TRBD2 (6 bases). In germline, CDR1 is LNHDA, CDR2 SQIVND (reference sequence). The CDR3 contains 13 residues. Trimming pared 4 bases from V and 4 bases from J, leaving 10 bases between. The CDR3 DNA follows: TGTGCCAGTAGTACGGGAGCGGCAGAGACCCAGTACTTC. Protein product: CASSTGAAETQYF.

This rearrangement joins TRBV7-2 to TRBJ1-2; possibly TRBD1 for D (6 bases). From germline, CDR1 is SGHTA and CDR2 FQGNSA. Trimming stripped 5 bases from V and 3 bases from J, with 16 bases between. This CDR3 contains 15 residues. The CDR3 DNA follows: TGTGCCAGCAGCCAGAGATCTGGGGGCGACTATGGCTACACCTTC. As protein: CASSQRSGGDYGYTF.

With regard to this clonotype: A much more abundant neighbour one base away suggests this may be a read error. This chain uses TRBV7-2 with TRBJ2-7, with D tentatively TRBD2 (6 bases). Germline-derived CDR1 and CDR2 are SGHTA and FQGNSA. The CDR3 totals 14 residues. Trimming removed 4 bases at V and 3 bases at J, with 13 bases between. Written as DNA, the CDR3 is TGTGCCAGCAGCTCATCGGGACTCAACTACGAGCAGTACTTC. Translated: CASSSSGLNYEQYF. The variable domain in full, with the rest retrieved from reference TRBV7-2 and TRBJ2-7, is GAGVSQSPSNKVTEKGKDVELRCDPISGHTALYWYRQSLGQGLEFLIYFQGNSAPDKSGLPSDRFSAERTGGSVSTLTIQRTQQEDSAVYLCASSSSGLNYEQYFGPGTRLTVT.

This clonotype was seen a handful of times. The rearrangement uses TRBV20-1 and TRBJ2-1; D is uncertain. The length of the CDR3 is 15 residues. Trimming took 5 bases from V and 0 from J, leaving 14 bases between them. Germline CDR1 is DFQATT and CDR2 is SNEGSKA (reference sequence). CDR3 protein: CSAQVHESSYNEQFF. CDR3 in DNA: TGCAGTGCTCAGGTCCATGAGAGCTCCTACAATGAGCAGTTCTTC.

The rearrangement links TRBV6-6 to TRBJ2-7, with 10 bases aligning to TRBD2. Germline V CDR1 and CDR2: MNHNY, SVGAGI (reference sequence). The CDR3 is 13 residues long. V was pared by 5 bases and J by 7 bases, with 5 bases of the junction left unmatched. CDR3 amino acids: CASSLTSGKEQYF. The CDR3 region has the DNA TGTGCCAGCAGTCTAACTAGCGGGAAAGAGCAGTACTTC.

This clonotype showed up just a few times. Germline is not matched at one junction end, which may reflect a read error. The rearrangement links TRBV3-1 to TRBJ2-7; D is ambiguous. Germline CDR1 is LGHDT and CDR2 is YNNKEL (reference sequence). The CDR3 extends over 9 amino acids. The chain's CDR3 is CASSQGENF. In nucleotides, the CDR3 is TGTGCCAGCAGCCAAGGAGAGAACTTC.

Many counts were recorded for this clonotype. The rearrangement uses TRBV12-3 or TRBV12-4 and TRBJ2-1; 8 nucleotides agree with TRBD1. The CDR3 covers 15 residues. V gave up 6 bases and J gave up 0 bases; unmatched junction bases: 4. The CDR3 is CASSSDRGSYNEQFF. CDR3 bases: TGTGCCAGCAGCTCCGACAGGGGCTCCTACAATGAGCAGTTCTTC.

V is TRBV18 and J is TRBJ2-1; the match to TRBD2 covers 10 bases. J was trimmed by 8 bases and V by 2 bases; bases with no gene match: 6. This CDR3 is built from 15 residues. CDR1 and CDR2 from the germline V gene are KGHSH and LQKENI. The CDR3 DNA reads TGTGCCAGCTCACCAGATTCTCTAGCGGGAGATGAGCAGTTCTTC. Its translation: CASSPDSLAGDEQFF.

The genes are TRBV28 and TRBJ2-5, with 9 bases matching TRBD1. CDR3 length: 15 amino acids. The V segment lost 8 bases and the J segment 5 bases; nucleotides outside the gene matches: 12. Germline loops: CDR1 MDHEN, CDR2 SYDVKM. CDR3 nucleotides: TGTGCCAGCGGACAGGTGGGACAGGGAGGGGAGACCCAGTACTTC. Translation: CASGQVGQGGETQYF. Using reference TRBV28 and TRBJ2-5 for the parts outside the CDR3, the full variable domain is DVKVTQSSRYLVKRTGEKVFLECVQDMDHENMFWYRQDPGLGLRLIYFSYDVKMKEKGDIPEGYSVSREKKERFSLILESASTNQTSMYLCASGQVGQGGETQYFGPGTRLLVL.

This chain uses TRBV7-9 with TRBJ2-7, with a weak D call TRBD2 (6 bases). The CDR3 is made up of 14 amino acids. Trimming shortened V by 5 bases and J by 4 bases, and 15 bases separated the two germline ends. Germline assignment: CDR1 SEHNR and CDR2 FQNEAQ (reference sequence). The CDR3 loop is CASSTDGSGYEQYF. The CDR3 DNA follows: TGTGCCAGCAGCACAGACGGGAGTGGTTACGAGCAGTACTTC.